This TCR beta chain was obtained from a study of identifying expanded T cells in peripheral blood. Study outcomes and limitations: Variance in clone template counts between approximately two-week samples significantly increased with total template count across all healthy donors.

V lost 0 bases and J lost 4, with 13 bases in between. The germline V gene has CDR1 SGHRS and CDR2 YFSETQ. The CDR3 consists of 15 residues. Sequencing was performed with immunoSEQ multiplex PCR; in TCRdb, only in-frame clones are kept and a portion is missing. The top ten clones hold roughly 7.9% of a sample with around 130,000 clones, 86% of them seen once. On this clone itself: Its antigen is not known.

The rearrangement links TRBV5-1 to TRBJ1-1; the D gene is possibly TRBD1 (5 bases). The source material was blood. The receptor's source is a person aged 18 to 70 in good health. Here the CDR3 reads CASSLGDLGSTEAFF. CDR3 nucleotide sequence: TGCGCCAGCAGCTTGGGGGACCTTGGGAGCACTGAAGCTTTCTTT. The entire variable domain, with the rest obtained from reference TRBV5-1 and TRBJ1-1, is as follows: KAGVTQTPRYLIKTRGQQVTLSCSPISGHRSVSWYQQTPGQGLQFLFEYFSETQRNKGNFPGRFSGRQFSNSRSEMNVSTLELGDSALYLCASSLGDLGSTEAFFGQGTRLTVV.